This section outlines one TCR beta chain sequence together with its context. The antigen is undetermined. This record belongs to a study of persistence of HIV-infected CD4 T cells. Germline CDR1 reads SGHNT; CDR2 reads YYREEE (reference sequence). Trimming shortened V by 2 bases and J by 7 bases, and 13 bases separated the two germline ends. This CDR3 has 15 amino acids. The libraries were made with immunoSEQ version 4 in survey mode. Sequenced by immunoSEQ multiplex PCR; TCRdb stores in-frame clones only, minus some. Of more than 15,000 clones in the sample, 78% were seen once. Stimulation used around 9.1 ug/mL lysate from CMV-infected fibroblasts. Sorting of responding CD4+ T cells relied on upregulated CD40 ligand together with CD69.

The sequencing used CD4+ T cells sorted from PBMCs after roughly 19-hour stimulation, collected from a patient who received antiretroviral therapy. This chain links TRBV5-4 with TRBJ1-6, with D possibly being TRBD1 (5 bases). The receptor was derived from an adult man with HIV who was CMV-seropositive. The CDR3 here is CASSFTTASNSPLHF. CDR3 sequence (DNA): TGTGCCAGCAGCTTTACGACAGCAAGCAATTCACCCCTCCACTTT.